The 27 T cell receptor beta chains below were found in one sample sequenced in a study of graft-versus-host responses after intestinal transplantation. Profiled with immunoSEQ multiplex PCR; TCRdb holds only in-frame clones, not every one. Among tens of thousands of clones, 85% to 90% were seen once, and the ten largest hold roughly 0.35%. Their recognized antigens are unknown. The source was unstimulated CD4+ T cells sorted from spleen or lymph node cells, collected before intestinal transplant. The origin of the receptors is a human donor who received an intestinal transplant.

V usage is TRBV2 and J usage is TRBJ2-1; 7 bases are shared with TRBD1. J gave up 7 bases and V 6 bases, and 12 bases lay outside the gene matches. The CDR3 extends over 15 amino acids. Germline V gene lookup returns CDR1 SNHLY and CDR2 FYNNEI. The CDR3: CASSEQPGQSNEQFF. The CDR3 DNA follows: TGTGCCAGCAGCGAACAACCGGGACAGAGTAATGAGCAGTTCTTC.

This chain links TRBV7-2 with TRBJ1-2; 7 bases agree with TRBD1. CDR1 and CDR2 (germline): SGHTA, FQGNSA. The CDR3 sequence is 15 residues long. J lost 2 bases, V lost 0 bases, and 3 bases had no gene match. CDR3 bases: TGTGCCAGCAGCTTAGCGCCGGGACAGAACTATGGCTACACCTTC. Protein: CASSLAPGQNYGYTF.

The gene calls are TRBV29-1 and TRBJ2-3, with TRBD2 identical over 8 bases. The germline CDR1 and CDR2 sequences are SQVTM and ANQGSEA. V was pared by 4 bases and J by 8 bases, with 8 bases of the junction left unmatched. This CDR3 is built from 13 residues. The CDR3 coding sequence is TGCAGCGTTGCCGGGAGGGCCTCTCGTACGCAGTATTTT. Its protein is CSVAGRASRTQYF.

J is TRBJ2-5 and V is TRBV25-1, with 10 nucleotides matching TRBD2. The DNA end favors TRBJ2-7, so the J call may be wrong. This CDR3 region has 14 residues. CDR1 and CDR2 (germline): MGHDK, SYGVNS. CDR3 protein: CASRRAGGPVEQYF. The CDR3, as DNA: TGTGCCAGCAGGCGAGCGGGGGGGCCGGTCGAGCAGTACTTC.

This clone has only one observation. The rearrangement uses TRBV9 and TRBJ2-1, with D maybe TRBD2 (7 bases). Germline V gene data show CDR1 as SGDLS and CDR2 as YYNGEE. V lost 0 bases and J 10 bases, leaving 17 bases between the germline ends. The CDR3 runs 15 residues. The CDR3 DNA is TGTGCCAGCAGCGTAGGACGTACAGGGAGGGACGAGCAGTTCTTC. This translates into CASSVGRTGRDEQFF. The full variable domain, with the rest looked up from reference TRBV9 and TRBJ2-1, is DSGVTQTPKHLITATGQRVTLRCSPRSGDLSVYWYQQSLDQGLQFLIQYYNGEERAKGNILERFSAQQFPDLHSELNLSSLELGDSALYFCASSVGRTGRDEQFFGPGTRLTVL.

CDR3 DNA: TGTGCCAGCAGCTTGGACAGGCCTAACTATGGCTACACCTTC. Amino acids: CASSLDRPNYGYTF. The chain couples TRBV11-2 to TRBJ1-2, with 7 bases fitting TRBD1. CDR1 and CDR2 (germline): SGHAT, FQNNGV. The CDR3 totals 14 residues. Germline trimming cut 3 bases from V and 0 bases from J; bases unmatched to any gene: 1. The full variable domain, in which reference TRBV11-2 and TRBJ1-2 provide the parts outside the CDR3, is EAGVAQSPRYKIIEKRQSVAFWCNPISGHATLYWYQQILGQGPKLLIQFQNNGVVDDSQLPKDRFSAERLKGVDSTLKIQPAKLEDSAVYLCASSLDRPNYGYTFGSGTRLTVV.

The chain links TRBV2 to TRBJ2-1; tentative D call: TRBD2 (5 bases). The germline V gene has CDR1 SNHLY and CDR2 FYNNEI. The V end was cut by 8 bases, the J end by 5 bases, with 16 bases between. The CDR3 extends over 14 amino acids. Here the CDR3 reads CASGGATKDNEQFF. In DNA, the CDR3 is TGTGCCAGCGGAGGAGCTACGAAAGACAATGAGCAGTTCTTC.

The J gene is TRBJ1-4, the V gene TRBV6-5; 7 bases are a match to TRBD1. The J segment lost 2 bases and the V segment lost 6 bases, leaving 3 bases of the junction unmatched. Germline CDR1 MNHEY, CDR2 SVGAGI. The CDR3 length is 14 residues. In DNA form, the CDR3 reads TGTGCCAGCAGGGCGACAGGGACTAATGAAAAACTGTTTTTT. Translated, it gives CASRATGTNEKLFF.

The CDR3 reads CASGSVAGNTEAFF. CDR3 nucleotides: TGTGCCAGCGGCTCTGTGGCGGGAAACACTGAAGCTTTCTTT. This chain links TRBV27 with TRBJ1-1; D is undetermined. Germline lookup yields CDR1 MNHEY and CDR2 SMNVEV (reference sequence). Deletions cut 8 bases from V and 2 bases from J, with 15 bases between. There are 14 residues in the CDR3.

The chain is built from TRBV7-9 and TRBJ2-4; D possibly corresponds to TRBD2 (5 bases). The CDR3 covers 12 residues. Germline-derived CDR1 and CDR2 are SEHNR and FQNEAQ (reference sequence). The V end lost 3 bases, the J end lost 7 bases, and 7 bases lay between the germline ends. CDR3: CASSLRGNIQYF. In DNA, the CDR3 is TGTGCCAGCAGCTTGAGAGGGAACATTCAGTACTTC.

The gene calls are TRBV2 and TRBJ2-2; D might be TRBD2 (5 bases). This CDR3 has 15 residues. CDR1 and CDR2 from the germline V gene are SNHLY and FYNNEI. The V and J ends lost 2 bases and 5 bases respectively, with 12 bases between them. CDR3 sequence reads: CASSENSWETGELFF. The CDR3 DNA follows: TGTGCCAGCAGTGAAAATAGTTGGGAGACCGGGGAGCTGTTTTTT.

The CDR3, as DNA: TGCGCCAGCAGCCAAATAATTGGCCAACCGGGAAAACTGTTTTTT. Translating gives CASSQIIGQPGKLFF. The rearrangement uses TRBV4-1 and TRBJ1-4; unclear D gene. V was trimmed by 2 bases and J by 10 bases, leaving 17 bases between them. The germline V gene encodes CDR1 MGHRA and CDR2 YSYEKL. The length of the CDR3 is 15 residues.

The rearrangement joins TRBV6-4 to TRBJ2-3; 10 bases align to TRBD2. From germline, CDR1 is MRHNA and CDR2 SNTAGT. The CDR3 has 16 amino acids. The V and J ends lost 4 bases and 2 bases, in that order; junction bases with no gene match: 6. In DNA, the CDR3 is TGTGCCAGCAGTGCCCATAGCGGGGGGCCCACAGATACGCAGTATTTT. It encodes CASSAHSGGPTDTQYF.

This sequence joins TRBV7-6 and TRBJ2-2; D perhaps matches TRBD1 (5 bases). The CDR3 is made up of 15 amino acids. The germline CDR1 and CDR2 sequences are SGHVS and FNYEAQ. V was pared by 1 base and J by 2 bases, with 8 bases between. Written as DNA, the CDR3 is TGTGCCAGCAGCTTAGGGACAACAAACACCGGGGAGCTGTTTTTT. This translates into CASSLGTTNTGELFF.

This clone showed up just once. The chain uses TRBV5-1 and TRBJ2-3; the D is unclear. CDR3 length: 14 residues. Per germline, CDR1 SGHRS and CDR2 YFSETQ. Trimming removed 1 base at V and 6 bases at J, with 12 bases between. Here the CDR3 reads CASSLYTHGDTQYF. CDR3 coding DNA: TGCGCCAGCAGCTTGTACACACACGGGGATACGCAGTATTTT.

The chain couples TRBV21-1 to TRBJ1-1; the DNA was not compared with TRBD1, the D call given in the table. TRBV21-1 is described as a pseudogene. The CDR3 spans 15 residues. The CDR3 protein is CASSGGQGVDTEAFF. The CDR3 nucleotides read TGTGCCAGCAGCGGAGGACAGGGTGTGGACACTGAAGCTTTCTTT.

The chain couples TRBV5-4 to TRBJ2-7; 9 bases line up with TRBD1. V was clipped by 4 bases and J by 7 bases; unmatched bases: 9. Germline loops: CDR1 SGHNT, CDR2 YYREEE (reference sequence). This CDR3 is built from 14 residues. The CDR3 loop reads CASSLDRGGREQYF. Written as DNA, the CDR3 is TGTGCCAGCAGCCTGGACAGGGGTGGGAGGGAGCAGTACTTC.

This sequence joins TRBV10-2 and TRBJ2-2, with 12 bases fitting TRBD2. Germline CDR1 is WSHSY and CDR2 is SAAADI. CDR3 size: 17 residues. Trimming took 7 bases from V and 2 from J; bases not matched to a gene: 8. DNA of the CDR3: TGCGCCAGCACCCGACCTAGCGGGGGGGCCAACACCGGGGAGCTGTTTTTT. Protein sequence: CASTRPSGGANTGELFF.

This clone has only one observation. The chain employs TRBV15 and TRBJ2-2, with D possibly being TRBD1 (6 bases). V dropped 4 bases and J dropped 1 base, with 10 bases sitting between them. Germline CDR1 and CDR2: LNHNV and YYDKDF (reference sequence). The CDR3 sequence is 15 residues long. DNA of the CDR3: TGTGCCACCAGCAATGACAGGAGGAACACCGGGGAGCTGTTTTTT. Its protein product is CATSNDRRNTGELFF.

The chain employs TRBV27 and TRBJ2-2, with a possible D match to TRBD2 (6 bases). Trimming removed 1 base at V and 5 bases at J, with 23 bases between. CDR3 length: 19 residues. In germline, CDR1 is MNHEY, CDR2 SMNVEV (reference sequence). DNA for the CDR3: TGTGCCAGCAGTTTATTGTCCTTAGGCAGGGAGGAGAATACCGGGGAGCTGTTTTTT. As protein: CASSLLSLGREENTGELFF.

A single count supports this clone. V usage is TRBV5-1 and J usage is TRBJ1-2; weak D call: TRBD1 (6 bases). Germline V gives CDR1 SGHRS, CDR2 YFSETQ. CDR3 length: 14 amino acids. Deletions cut 1 base from V and 4 bases from J, with 11 bases between. The CDR3 nucleotides read TGCGCCAGCAGCTTGACCGGACAGTCCTATGGCTACACCTTC. This encodes CASSLTGQSYGYTF.

This chain connects TRBV19 to TRBJ1-5, with a tentative D call TRBD1 (5 bases). Germline V gives CDR1 LNHDA, CDR2 SQIVND (reference sequence). Trimming shortened V by 6 bases and J by 3 bases, and 9 bases separated the two germline ends. CDR3 size: 13 residues. The CDR3 region is CASRRGLNQPQHF. For the CDR3, the DNA is TGTGCCAGTAGGCGGGGCCTCAATCAGCCCCAGCATTTT.

This sequence joins TRBV11-2 and TRBJ2-7, with a tentative D call TRBD1 (5 bases). The CDR3 runs 15 residues. Trimming removed 3 bases at V and 0 bases at J, with 12 bases between. Per the germline V gene, CDR1 is SGHAT and CDR2 is FQNNGV. The CDR3 nucleotides are TGTGCCAGCAGCTTCTTACAGGACCTCTCCTACGAGCAGTACTTC. Translating gives CASSFLQDLSYEQYF. Full variable domain (missing parts from reference TRBV11-2 and TRBJ2-7): EAGVAQSPRYKIIEKRQSVAFWCNPISGHATLYWYQQILGQGPKLLIQFQNNGVVDDSQLPKDRFSAERLKGVDSTLKIQPAKLEDSAVYLCASSFLQDLSYEQYFGPGTRLTVT.

The rearrangement joins TRBV28 to TRBJ2-7; TRBD1 matches 10 bases. The CDR3 runs 15 residues. CDR1 is MDHEN, CDR2 SYDVKM, per germline. V lost 4 bases, J lost 5 bases, and 8 bases stayed unmatched. CDR3 amino acids: CASSSSGTGVDEQYF. The CDR3 DNA reads TGTGCCAGCAGTTCGTCCGGGACAGGGGTAGACGAGCAGTACTTC.

This sequence joins TRBV6-6 and TRBJ2-7, with 9 bases that match TRBD2. V was pared by 0 bases and J by 5 bases, with 5 bases of the junction left unmatched. The CDR3 spans 15 residues. CDR1 and CDR2 from the germline V gene are MNHNY and SVGAGI (reference sequence). This chain's CDR3 is CASSYSLAGANEQYF. The CDR3, as DNA: TGTGCCAGCAGTTACTCGTTAGCGGGAGCGAACGAGCAGTACTTC.

This sequence joins TRBV7-2 and TRBJ2-3; maybe TRBD1 (6 bases). The CDR3 is 14 amino acids. Trimming left V 5 bases short and J 6 bases short, with 15 bases between. The germline CDR1 and CDR2 sequences are SGHTA and FQGNSA. DNA for the CDR3: TGTGCCAGCAGCCTAGAACAGGGAAGGGATACGCAGTATTTT. Translation: CASSLEQGRDTQYF.

This rearrangement joins TRBV7-4 to TRBJ2-3; 15 bases line up with TRBD2. The germline V gene has CDR1 SGHVT and CDR2 SQSDAQ. V lost 2 bases to trimming and J lost 0 bases; unmatched junction nucleotides: 15. The CDR3 loop spans 22 amino acids. The CDR3 nucleotides read TGTGCCAGCAGCTTACTACTCCAGGGACTAGCGGGAGGCCGGTCTAGCACAGATACGCAGTATTTT. Its protein is CASSLLLQGLAGGRSSTDTQYF.